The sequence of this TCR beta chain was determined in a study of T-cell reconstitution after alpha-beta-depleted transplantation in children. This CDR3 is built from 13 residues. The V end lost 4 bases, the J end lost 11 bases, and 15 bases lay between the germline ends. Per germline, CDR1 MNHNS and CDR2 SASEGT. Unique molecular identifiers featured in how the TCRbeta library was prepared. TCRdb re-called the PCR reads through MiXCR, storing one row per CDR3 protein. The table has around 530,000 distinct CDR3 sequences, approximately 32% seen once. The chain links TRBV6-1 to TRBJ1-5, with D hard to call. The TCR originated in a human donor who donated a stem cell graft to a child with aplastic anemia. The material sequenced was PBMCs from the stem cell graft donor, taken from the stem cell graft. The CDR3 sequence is CASSATRTWAQHF. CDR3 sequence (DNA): TGTGCCAGCAGTGCAACCCGGACCTGGGCCCAGCATTTT.